This TCR beta chain was observed in a study of OX40 agonist ivuxolimab in advanced cancers. Study-level background: It was ivuxolimab, an agonistic anti-OX40 (CD134) antibody, that patients were treated with. Allowance was made for prior anti-PD-1, anti-PD-L1 or anti-CTLA-4 therapy, and approximately 40% had some.

Broader study findings: Both blood CD4+ and CD8+ T cells showed clonal growth by week 6 at 0.1 to 3.0 mg/kg. Expanded clones belonging to CD8+ T cells outnumbered, on average, those of CD4+.

In regard to this clone: As yet, its antigen is unknown.

The CDR3 has 14 amino acids. Germline loops: CDR1 SQVTM, CDR2 ANQGSEA. The junction had 3 bases not matched to a gene; V was cut back by 1 base and J by 4 bases. Profiled with immunoSEQ multiplex PCR; TCRdb holds only in-frame clones, not every one. The repertoire consists of tens of thousands of clones, with about 93% occurring once and the leading ten covering 0.44%. The sequence came from an adult with an advanced solid tumor such as melanoma, head and neck, liver or kidney cancer. The material was CD4+ or CD8+ T cells sorted from blood, obtained in a trial of the OX40 agonist ivuxolimab. The rearrangement links TRBV29-1 to TRBJ1-2; 10 nucleotides line up with TRBD1. CDR3 protein: CSVEGGTGAYGYTF. Here the CDR3 DNA reads TGCAGCGTTGAAGGGGGGACAGGGGCCTATGGCTACACCTTC.